The entry below describes one T cell receptor (beta chain). Antigen unknown. Cells designated naive CD8 were CD45RO-negative and were positively selected for CCR7, with terminally differentiated effector memory CD45RA+ cells excluded. All participating donors were Caucasian adults from Nashville, Tennessee. This sample was included in a study of shared clonotypes between healthy human individuals. Study-level background: Three plates were used per donor for CD4 naive, three for CD4 memory, two for CD8 naive and one for CD8 memory. The study's findings and limits: Among a handful of donors, about 5% of naive CD4 clonotypes were found in common.

This CDR3 spans 16 amino acids. The junction had 6 bases not matched to a gene; V was cut back by 4 bases and J by 3 bases. From germline, CDR1 is MNHEY and CDR2 SVGAGI. This table comes from immunoSEQ multiplex PCR, and its TCRdb copy is limited to in-frame clones, with some not included. The sample records around 1.9 million clones, just over 90% being singletons. This TCR was recovered from a man between 18 and 29 years old in good health. Some clones in this sample may be carry-over from other donors' samples. The chain employs TRBV6-5 and TRBJ2-7, with 13 nucleotides matching TRBD2. Sequenced material: naive CD8+ T cells from PBMCs. As DNA, the CDR3 is TGTGCCAGCAGTTCAGGACTAGCGGGAGTATTCTACGAGCAGTACTTC. Its protein product is CASSSGLAGVFYEQYF.